The sequence of this T cell receptor (beta chain) was determined in a study of control samples from healthy donors and cancer patients. Method: immunoSEQ multiplex PCR; TCRdb's copy keeps in-frame clones and lacks some. The sample yields around 180,000 clones, roughly 92% seen once. Trimming removed 3 bases at V and 10 bases at J, with 13 bases between. This CDR3 is built from 13 residues. The germline V gene encodes CDR1 LNHDA and CDR2 SQIVND (reference sequence). The material sequenced was blood. The chain links TRBV19 to TRBJ2-4; possibly TRBD2 for D (5 bases). This TCR derives from a young woman in good health. Here the CDR3 DNA reads TGTGCCAGTAGTATGCAGACTACGACGATTCAGTACTTC. It encodes CASSMQTTTIQYF.